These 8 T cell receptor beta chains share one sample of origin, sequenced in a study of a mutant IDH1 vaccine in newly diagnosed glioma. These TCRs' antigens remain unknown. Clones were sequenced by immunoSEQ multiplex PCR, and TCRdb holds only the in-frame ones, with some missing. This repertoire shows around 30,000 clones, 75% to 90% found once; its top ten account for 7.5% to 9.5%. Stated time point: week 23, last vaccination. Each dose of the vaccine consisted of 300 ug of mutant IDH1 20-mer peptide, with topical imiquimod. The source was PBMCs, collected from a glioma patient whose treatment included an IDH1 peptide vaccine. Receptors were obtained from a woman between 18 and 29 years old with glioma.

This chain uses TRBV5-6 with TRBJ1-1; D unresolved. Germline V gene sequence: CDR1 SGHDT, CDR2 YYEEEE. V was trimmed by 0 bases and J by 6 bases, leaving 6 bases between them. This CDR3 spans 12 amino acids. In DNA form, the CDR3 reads TGTGCCAGCAGCTTGGCCGTCGCTGAAGCTTTCTTT. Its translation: CASSLAVAEAFF.

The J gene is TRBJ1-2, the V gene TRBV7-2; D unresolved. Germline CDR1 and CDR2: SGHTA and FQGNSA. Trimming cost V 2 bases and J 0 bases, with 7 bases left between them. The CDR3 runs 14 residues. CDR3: CASSLTATNYGYTF. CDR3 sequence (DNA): TGTGCCAGCAGCTTAACAGCTACTAACTATGGCTACACCTTC.

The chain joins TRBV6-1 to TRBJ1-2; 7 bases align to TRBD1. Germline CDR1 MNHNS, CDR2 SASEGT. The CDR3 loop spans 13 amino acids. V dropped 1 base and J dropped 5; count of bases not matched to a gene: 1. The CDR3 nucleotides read TGTGCCAGCAGTGAAGGGGACAGTTATGGCTACACCTTC. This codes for CASSEGDSYGYTF.

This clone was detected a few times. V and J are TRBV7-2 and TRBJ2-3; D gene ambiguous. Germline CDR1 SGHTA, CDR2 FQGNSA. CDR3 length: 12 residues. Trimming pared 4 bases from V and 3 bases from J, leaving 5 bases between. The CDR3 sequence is CASSWITDTQYF. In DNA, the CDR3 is TGTGCCAGCAGCTGGATAACAGATACGCAGTATTTT.

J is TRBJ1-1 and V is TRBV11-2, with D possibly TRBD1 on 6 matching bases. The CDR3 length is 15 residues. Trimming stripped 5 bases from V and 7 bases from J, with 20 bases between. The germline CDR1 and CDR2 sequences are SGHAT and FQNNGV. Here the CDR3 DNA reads TGTGCCAGCAGCCCGGGGGCTAGGCTTTGGAATGAAGCTTTCTTT. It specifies CASSPGARLWNEAFF. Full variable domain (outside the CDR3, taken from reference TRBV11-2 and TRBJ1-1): EAGVAQSPRYKIIEKRQSVAFWCNPISGHATLYWYQQILGQGPKLLIQFQNNGVVDDSQLPKDRFSAERLKGVDSTLKIQPAKLEDSAVYLCASSPGARLWNEAFFGQGTRLTVV.

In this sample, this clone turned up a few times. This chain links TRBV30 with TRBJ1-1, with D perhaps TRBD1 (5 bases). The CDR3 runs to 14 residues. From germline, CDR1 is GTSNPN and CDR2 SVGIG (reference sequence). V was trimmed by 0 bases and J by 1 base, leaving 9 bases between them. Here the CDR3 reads CAWSVTGGNTEAFF. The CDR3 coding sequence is TGTGCCTGGAGTGTAACTGGGGGGAACACTGAAGCTTTCTTT.

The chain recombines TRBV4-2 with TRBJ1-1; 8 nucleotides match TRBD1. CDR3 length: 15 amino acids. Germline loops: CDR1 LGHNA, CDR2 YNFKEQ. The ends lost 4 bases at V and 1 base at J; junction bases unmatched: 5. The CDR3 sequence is CASSPSGTGNTEAFF. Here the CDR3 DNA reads TGTGCCAGCAGCCCTTCCGGGACAGGGAACACTGAAGCTTTCTTT.

This CDR3 reads CAVRDLAKNIQYF. DNA of the CDR3: TGTGCAGTTCGTGACCTAGCCAAAAACATTCAGTACTTC. The V call is TRBV19, the J call TRBJ2-4; D is unresolved. Germline V gene sequence: CDR1 LNHDA, CDR2 SQIVND (reference sequence). The CDR3 is 13 amino acids.